This entry features one T cell receptor (beta chain) sequence. As yet, its antigen is unknown. The sample is drawn from a study of cytomegalovirus exposure and HLA in healthy donors. Study details: Inside one of the first data releases sat 85 million or so unique TCRs taken from HLA-typed donors.

The PCR made use of 60 Vbeta and 13 Jbeta primers. Method: immunoSEQ multiplex PCR; TCRdb's copy keeps in-frame clones and lacks some. The specimen's table records 150,000 to 200,000 clones. The germline V and J ends were trimmed by 0 bases and 5 bases, with 11 bases remaining between them. The germline V gene has CDR1 ENHRY and CDR2 SYGVKD. The CDR3 is 14 residues long. Study observations and caveats: When a later analysis was performed, an Asian-associated ancestry cluster reportedly had fewer N-insertions than the approximately 700-donor mean. Some highly shared sequence variants likely arose as a pipeline artifact. According to an earlier analysis, most TCR beta V segments yielded productive rearrangements about 87% or about 30% of the time.

Source material: PBMCs. The chain recombines TRBV10-3 with TRBJ2-7; D is ambiguous. This TCR derives from a man aged 30 to 45 in good health and CMV-seronegative. The CDR3 loop reads CAISESLQSNEQYF. CDR3 DNA sequence: TGTGCCATCAGTGAGTCCTTACAAAGTAACGAGCAGTACTTC.